This TCR beta chain originates from a study of regulatory T cells in long-lasting Graves disease. In building TCR beta libraries, iRepertoire HTBI primers were used together with Arm-PCR of CDR3 regions. MiXCR was run by TCRdb on the multiplex PCR reads, yielding one entry per CDR3 protein. The sample contains 410,000 or so distinct CDR3 sequences, 15% of which appear only once. Study-wide findings and caveats: New patients shared roughly 960 public clonotypes, and persistent patients shared more, with 2,741. Newly diagnosed patients had higher TCR diversity than persistent Graves' patients did. Persistent disease was characterized by preferential usage of TRBV28, TRBJ1-2 and TRBJ2-5.

Concerning this clonotype: Its antigen is still unknown.

Time point defined: newly diagnosed GD, antithyroid drugs for less than 3 months. TCR sequences were obtained from RNA taken from PBMCs. Germline CDR1 reads DFQATT; CDR2 reads SNEGSKA (reference sequence). V shed 7 bases and J shed 5 bases, with 20 bases lying between them. CDR3 size: 15 residues. The sample was also reused in another study, on T cells in Graves' hyperthyroidism and ophthalmopathy. That work states: First-round RT-PCR of the TCR CDR3 relied on the HTBI primer set.

J is TRBJ2-2 and V is TRBV20-1; D is possibly TRBD1 (5 bases). The specimen was peripheral blood mononuclear cells (PBMCs), collected at new diagnosis, from a patient treated with antithyroid drugs. This receptor was identified in a woman younger than 45 with Graves disease. CDR3 protein: CSVPVGQGLTGELFF. The CDR3, as DNA: TGCAGTGTCCCGGTGGGGCAGGGATTAACCGGGGAGCTGTTTTTT.